Detailed here is one T cell receptor beta chain. Antigen unknown. These data are taken from a study of cytomegalovirus exposure and HLA in healthy donors. Findings and caveats of the study: Association of a missense DCLRE1C variant with TCR beta V- and J-gene trimming was reported in a later analysis. Previous analysis showed most TCR beta V segments were productive about 90% or about 30% of the time. A later analysis found TCR association rates differed by HLA locus, highest for DRB1 and lowest for HLA-C. Presence/absence analyses assumed roughly uniform sequencing depth across donors, which may not hold.

PCR used 60 Vbeta primers and 13 Jbeta primers. The assay was immunoSEQ multiplex PCR, and TCRdb's table has in-frame clones only and misses some. Its listing shows fewer than 130,000 clones. V dropped 6 bases and J dropped 0; count of bases not matched to a gene: 8. Germline values: CDR1 SQVTM, CDR2 ANQGSEA. The CDR3 sequence is 15 residues long. This chain connects TRBV29-1 to TRBJ2-3; TRBD2 matches 8 bases. The TCR comes from a man aged 50 to 60 in good health and CMV-seronegative. The sample was PBMCs. The CDR3, as DNA: TGCAGCGTCCAGATAGCGGGGACTAGCACAGATACGCAGTATTTT. Its translation is CSVQIAGTSTDTQYF.